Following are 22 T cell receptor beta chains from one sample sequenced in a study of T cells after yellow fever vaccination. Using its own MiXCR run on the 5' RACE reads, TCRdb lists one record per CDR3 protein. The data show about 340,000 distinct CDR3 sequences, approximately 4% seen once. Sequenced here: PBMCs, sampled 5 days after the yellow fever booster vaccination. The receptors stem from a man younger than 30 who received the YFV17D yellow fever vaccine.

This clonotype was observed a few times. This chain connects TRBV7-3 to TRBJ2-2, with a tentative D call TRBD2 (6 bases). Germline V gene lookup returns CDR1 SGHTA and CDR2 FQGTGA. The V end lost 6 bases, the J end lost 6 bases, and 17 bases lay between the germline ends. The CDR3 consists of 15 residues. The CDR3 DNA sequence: TGTGCCAGCAGTCCGGACGGGGGTATCGCCGGGGAGCTGTTTTTT. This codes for CASSPDGGIAGELFF.

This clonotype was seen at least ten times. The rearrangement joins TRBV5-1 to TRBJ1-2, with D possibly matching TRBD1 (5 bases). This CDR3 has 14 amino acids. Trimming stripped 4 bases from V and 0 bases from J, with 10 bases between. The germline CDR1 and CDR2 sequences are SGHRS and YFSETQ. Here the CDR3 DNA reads TGCGCCAGCAGCCAAGACAGCCCTAACTATGGCTACACCTTC. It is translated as CASSQDSPNYGYTF.

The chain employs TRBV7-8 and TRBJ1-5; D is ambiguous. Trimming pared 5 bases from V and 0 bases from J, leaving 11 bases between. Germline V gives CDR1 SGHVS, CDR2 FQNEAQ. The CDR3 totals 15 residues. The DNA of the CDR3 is TGTGCCAGCAGCGAAAAGGGTTCTAGCAATCAGCCCCAGCATTTT. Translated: CASSEKGSSNQPQHF.

CDR3 in DNA: TGTGCCAGCAGCCACATCCGGGACAGGGTGTCAGGCACTGAAGCTTTCTTT. This codes for CASSHIRDRVSGTEAFF. The chain has TRBV4-2 and TRBJ1-1; TRBD1 agrees at 9 bases. The CDR3 runs to 17 residues. The junction had 12 bases not matched to a gene; V was cut back by 3 bases and J by 4 bases. Per the germline V gene, CDR1 is LGHNA and CDR2 is YNFKEQ.

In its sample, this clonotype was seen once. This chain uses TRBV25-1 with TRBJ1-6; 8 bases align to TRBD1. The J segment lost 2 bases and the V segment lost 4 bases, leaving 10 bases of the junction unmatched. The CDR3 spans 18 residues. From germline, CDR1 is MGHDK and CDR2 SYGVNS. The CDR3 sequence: CASSGPGQGPTYNSPLHF. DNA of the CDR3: TGTGCCAGCAGTGGCCCCGGACAGGGACCCACCTATAATTCACCCCTCCACTTT. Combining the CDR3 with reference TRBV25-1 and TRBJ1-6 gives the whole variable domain EADIYQTPRYLVIGTGKKITLECSQTMGHDKMYWYQQDPGMELHLIHYSYGVNSTEKGDLSSESTVSRIRTEHFPLTLESARPSHTSQYLCASSGPGQGPTYNSPLHFGNGTRLTVT.

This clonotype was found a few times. The CDR3, as DNA: TGCGCCAGCAGCTTGTTGAGGAACAATGAGCAGTTCTTC. It is translated as CASSLLRNNEQFF. J is TRBJ2-1 and V is TRBV5-1; D remains unclear. This CDR3 has 13 residues. CDR1 is SGHRS and CDR2 is YFSETQ in the germline V gene. V was clipped by 1 base and J by 5 bases, with 7 bases between them.

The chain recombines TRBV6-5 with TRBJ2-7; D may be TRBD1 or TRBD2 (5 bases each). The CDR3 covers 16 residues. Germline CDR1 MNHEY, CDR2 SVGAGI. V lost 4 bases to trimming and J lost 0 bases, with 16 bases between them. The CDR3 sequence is CASSFPGPAASYEQYV. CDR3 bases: TGTGCCAGCAGTTTCCCGGGACCAGCAGCCTCCTACGAGCAGTACGTC.

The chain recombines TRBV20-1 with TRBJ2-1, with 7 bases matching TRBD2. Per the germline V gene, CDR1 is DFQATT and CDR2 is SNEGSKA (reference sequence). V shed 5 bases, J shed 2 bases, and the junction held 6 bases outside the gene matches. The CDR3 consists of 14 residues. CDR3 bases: TGCAGTGCTCTCGGGGGGACGCCCTACAATGAGCAGTTCTTC. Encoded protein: CSALGGTPYNEQFF.

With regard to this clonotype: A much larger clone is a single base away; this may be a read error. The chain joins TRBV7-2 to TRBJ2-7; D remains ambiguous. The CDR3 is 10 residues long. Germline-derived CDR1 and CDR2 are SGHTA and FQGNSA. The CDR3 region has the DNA TGTGCCAGCAGCTTACGCGAGCTGTACGTC. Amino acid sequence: CASSLRELYV.

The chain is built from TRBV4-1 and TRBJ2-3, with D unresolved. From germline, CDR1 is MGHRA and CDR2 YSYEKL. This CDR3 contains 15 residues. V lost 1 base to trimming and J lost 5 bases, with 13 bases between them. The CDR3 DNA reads TGCGCCAGCAGCCAAGGAAGGGTCTTTCTAGATACGCAGTATTTT. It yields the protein CASSQGRVFLDTQYF.

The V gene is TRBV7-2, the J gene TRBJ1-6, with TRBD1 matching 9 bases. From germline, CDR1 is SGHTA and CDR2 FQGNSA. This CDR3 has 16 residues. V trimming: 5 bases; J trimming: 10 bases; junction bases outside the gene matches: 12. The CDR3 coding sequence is TGTGCCAGCAGCGTCAGACCGGGACAGGGAGGGTCACCCCTCCACTTT. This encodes CASSVRPGQGGSPLHF.

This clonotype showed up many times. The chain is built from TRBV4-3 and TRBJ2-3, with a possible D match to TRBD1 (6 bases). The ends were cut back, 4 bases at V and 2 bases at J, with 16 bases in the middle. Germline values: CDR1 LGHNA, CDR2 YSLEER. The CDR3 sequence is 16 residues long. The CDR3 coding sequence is TGCGCCAGCAGCCCGACGGCACAGGGCATCACAGATACGCAGTATTTT. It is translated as CASSPTAQGITDTQYF.

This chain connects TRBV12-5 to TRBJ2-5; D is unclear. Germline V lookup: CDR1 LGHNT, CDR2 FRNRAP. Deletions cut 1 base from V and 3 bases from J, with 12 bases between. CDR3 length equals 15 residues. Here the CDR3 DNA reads TGTGCTAGTGGTTTGGGCACTTCTGGGAAAGAGACCCAGTACTTC. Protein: CASGLGTSGKETQYF.

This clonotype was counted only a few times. The CDR3 DNA follows: TGCAGTGCTAGTTTTGTACGGTTTAGGGGGCGGACTAACTATGGCTACACCTTC. It translates to CSASFVRFRGRTNYGYTF. V gene TRBV20-1 combines with J gene TRBJ1-2; 7 bases line up with TRBD1. CDR1 and CDR2 (germline): DFQATT, SNEGSKA (reference sequence). This CDR3 has 18 residues. Germline trimming cut 3 bases from V and 0 bases from J; bases unmatched to any gene: 16.

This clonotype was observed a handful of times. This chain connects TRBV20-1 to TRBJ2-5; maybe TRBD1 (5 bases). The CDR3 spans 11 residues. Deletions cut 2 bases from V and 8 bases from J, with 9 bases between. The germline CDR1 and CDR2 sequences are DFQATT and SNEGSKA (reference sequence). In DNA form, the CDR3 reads TGCAGTGCTAGATGGGGCGACACCCAGTACTTC. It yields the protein CSARWGDTQYF.

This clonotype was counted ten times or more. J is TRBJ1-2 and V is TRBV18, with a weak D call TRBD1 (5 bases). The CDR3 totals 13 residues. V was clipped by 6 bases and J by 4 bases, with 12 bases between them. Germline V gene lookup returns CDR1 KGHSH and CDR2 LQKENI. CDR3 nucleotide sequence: TGTGCCAGCTCGCCCAGGGAGCCCTATGGCTACACCTTC. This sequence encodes CASSPREPYGYTF.

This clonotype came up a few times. DNA for the CDR3: TGCAGTGCATGGGACAGGAGGAACCCCGAGCAGTACGTC. Translated: CSAWDRRNPEQYV. This chain joins TRBV20-1 and TRBJ2-7, with 8 positions matching TRBD1. The CDR3 is 13 amino acids. Germline V gene lookup returns CDR1 DFQATT and CDR2 SNEGSKA (reference sequence). After removal of 6 bases from V and 6 bases from J, the junction contained 10 bases not matched to a gene.

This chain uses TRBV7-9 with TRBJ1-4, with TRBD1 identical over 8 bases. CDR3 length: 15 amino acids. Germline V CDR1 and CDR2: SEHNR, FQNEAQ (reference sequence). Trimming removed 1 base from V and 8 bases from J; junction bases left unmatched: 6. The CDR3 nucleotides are TGTGCCAGCAGCTTAGGAAGGACAGGGATCGAAAAACTGTTTTTT. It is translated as CASSLGRTGIEKLFF.

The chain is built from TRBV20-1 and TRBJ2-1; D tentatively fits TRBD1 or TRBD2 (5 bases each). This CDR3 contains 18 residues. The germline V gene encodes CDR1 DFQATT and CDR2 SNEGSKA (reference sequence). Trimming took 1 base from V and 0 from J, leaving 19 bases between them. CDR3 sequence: CSARGYRGPPSSYNEQFF. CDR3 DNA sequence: TGCAGTGCTAGAGGTTATCGGGGACCACCGAGCTCCTACAATGAGCAGTTCTTC.

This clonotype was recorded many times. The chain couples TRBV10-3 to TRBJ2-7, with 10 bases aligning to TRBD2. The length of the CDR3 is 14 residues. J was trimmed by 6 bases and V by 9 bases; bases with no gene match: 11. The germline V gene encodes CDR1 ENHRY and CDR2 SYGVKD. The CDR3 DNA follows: TGTGCCATAGGGACTAGCGAGTCTGGGGGCGAGCAGTACTTC. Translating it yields CAIGTSESGGEQYF.

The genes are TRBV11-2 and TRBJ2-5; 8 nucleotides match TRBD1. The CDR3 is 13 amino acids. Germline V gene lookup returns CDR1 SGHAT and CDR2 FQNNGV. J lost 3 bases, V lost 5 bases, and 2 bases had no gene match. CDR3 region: CASSEGQEETQYF. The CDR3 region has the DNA TGTGCCAGCAGCGAGGGACAGGAAGAGACCCAGTACTTC.

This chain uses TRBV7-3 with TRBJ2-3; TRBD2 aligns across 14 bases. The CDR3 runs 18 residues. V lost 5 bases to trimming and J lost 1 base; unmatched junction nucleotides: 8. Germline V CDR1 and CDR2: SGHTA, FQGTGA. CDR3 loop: CASSPTTSGGAGTDTQYF. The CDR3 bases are TGTGCCAGCAGCCCTACGACTAGCGGGGGGGCCGGCACAGATACGCAGTATTTT.